Listed here are 29 T cell receptor beta chains from one sample, sequenced in a study of OX40 agonist ivuxolimab in advanced cancers. Data came from immunoSEQ multiplex PCR; TCRdb stores just in-frame clones and leaves some out. The table includes 74,000 or so clones, around 92% detected once. Sequenced here: CD4+ or CD8+ T cells sorted from blood, sampled in a trial of the OX40 agonist ivuxolimab. These receptors originate from an adult with an advanced solid tumor such as melanoma, head and neck, liver or kidney cancer.

V and J are TRBV7-3 and TRBJ2-1; maybe TRBD2 (5 bases). Germline CDR1 SGHTA, CDR2 FQGTGA. The CDR3 covers 13 residues. The germline V and J ends were trimmed by 1 base and 9 bases, with 10 bases remaining between them. The CDR3 coding sequence is TGTGCCAGCAGCTTAATGGGGAGCTCTGAGCAGTTCTTC. It translates to CASSLMGSSEQFF.

This clone has more than one count but fewer than ten. The chain couples TRBV27 to TRBJ2-7; 7 bases match TRBD2. This CDR3 has 16 amino acids. V gave up 3 bases and J gave up 3 bases; unmatched junction bases: 11. CDR1 is MNHEY and CDR2 is SMNVEV in the germline V gene (reference sequence). CDR3 in amino acids: CASSFSWLAGLYEQYF. The CDR3 nucleotides read TGTGCCAGCAGTTTCTCCTGGTTAGCGGGCCTCTACGAGCAGTACTTC.

The J gene is TRBJ1-1, the V gene TRBV11-2; D gene uncertain. The CDR3 is made up of 13 amino acids. The germline CDR1 and CDR2 sequences are SGHAT and FQNNGV. Trimming shortened V by 1 base and J by 0 bases, and 3 bases separated the two germline ends. The CDR3: CASSLALNTEAFF. The CDR3 DNA sequence: TGTGCCAGCAGCTTAGCCCTGAACACTGAAGCTTTCTTT.

The chain combines TRBV1 with TRBJ2-7; TRBD2 was called by the table and not checked on the DNA. TRBV1 is described as a pseudogene. The CDR3 contains 17 residues. CDR3 coding DNA: TGCACCAGCAGCCAAGGCCCGGTTGCGGGAGAGGAGACCGAGCAGTACTTC. Protein product: CTSSQGPVAGEETEQYF.

The V gene is TRBV7-2, the J gene TRBJ1-6; tentatively, D is TRBD1 (5 bases). Between the trimmed V and J ends, which lost 1 base and 13 bases, there was a span of 14 bases. In germline, CDR1 is SGHTA, CDR2 FQGNSA. The CDR3 loop spans 14 amino acids. The CDR3 bases are TGTGCCAGCAGCTTAGGAGGGGACCTATATCCCCTCCACTTT. This codes for CASSLGGDLYPLHF.

The chain employs TRBV7-2 and TRBJ2-7, with 14 bases matching TRBD2. The V gene end was trimmed by 5 bases and the J gene end by 7 bases; junction bases not matched to a gene: 7. The CDR3 runs 15 residues. Germline CDR1 reads SGHTA; CDR2 reads FQGNSA. The CDR3 DNA follows: TGTGCCAGCAGCCAGGGACTAGCGGGAGTCAGGGAGCAGTACTTC. It yields the protein CASSQGLAGVREQYF.

This rearrangement joins TRBV5-1 to TRBJ1-6, with D perhaps TRBD1 (5 bases). The germline V gene encodes CDR1 SGHRS and CDR2 YFSETQ. The CDR3 runs 18 residues. V was cut by 0 bases and J by 1 base, with 14 bases left in between. Here the CDR3 reads CASSLGTRTRSYNSPLHF. DNA for the CDR3: TGCGCCAGCAGCTTGGGAACCAGGACACGGTCCTATAATTCACCCCTCCACTTT.

This clone was detected only once. The V and J genes are TRBV27 and TRBJ2-3, with 7 bases matching TRBD1. This CDR3 has 15 amino acids. CDR1 is MNHEY and CDR2 is SMNVEV in the germline V gene (reference sequence). Unmatched junction bases numbered 9, after V lost 7 bases and J lost 2 bases. For the CDR3, the DNA is TGTGCCAGCACCTCCAGACAGGGAAACACAGATACGCAGTATTTT. Protein sequence: CASTSRQGNTDTQYF.

V gene TRBV7-9 combines with J gene TRBJ2-2; D not resolved. CDR1 is SEHNR and CDR2 is FQNEAQ in the germline V gene (reference sequence). Trimming removed 3 bases from V and 6 bases from J, with 8 bases in between. The CDR3 extends over 13 amino acids. The CDR3 spells CASSLIGAGELFF. The CDR3 DNA is TGTGCCAGCAGCTTGATCGGTGCCGGGGAGCTGTTTTTT.

This chain connects TRBV19 to TRBJ2-2; TRBD2 aligns across 12 bases. Germline CDR1 is LNHDA and CDR2 is SQIVND (reference sequence). With 5 bases clipped from V and 5 bases from J, the junction kept 6 bases outside the gene matches. The CDR3 extends over 16 amino acids. The CDR3 protein is CASSRGLAGWTGELFF. CDR3 bases: TGTGCCAGTAGTCGAGGACTAGCGGGATGGACCGGGGAGCTGTTTTTT.

This clone was seen a single time. In nucleotides, the CDR3 is TGCGCCAGCAGTGGAAGCGGGGGGGCGAGGAATGAGCAGTTCTTC. Its translation: CASSGSGGARNEQFF. The chain joins TRBV10-2 to TRBJ2-1; 10 bases line up with TRBD2. This CDR3 is 15 amino acids long. J was trimmed by 7 bases and V by 4 bases; bases with no gene match: 7. Germline lookup yields CDR1 WSHSY and CDR2 SAAADI.

V and J are TRBV7-2 and TRBJ2-1, with D unclear. The CDR3 sequence is 13 residues long. Trimming took 6 bases from V and 9 from J, leaving 15 bases between them. Germline CDR1 SGHTA, CDR2 FQGNSA. DNA of the CDR3: TGTGCCAGCAGTCCCCGGATTCTGGGTGAGCAGTTCTTC. This codes for CASSPRILGEQFF. Together with reference TRBV7-2 and TRBJ2-1, the CDR3 gives the full variable domain: GAGVSQSPSNKVTEKGKDVELRCDPISGHTALYWYRQSLGQGLEFLIYFQGNSAPDKSGLPSDRFSAERTGGSVSTLTIQRTQQEDSAVYLCASSPRILGEQFFGPGTRLTVL.

The V and J genes are TRBV27 and TRBJ1-5, with TRBD1 identical over 7 bases. V was pared by 5 bases and J by 2 bases, with 6 bases of the junction left unmatched. There are 15 residues in the CDR3. Germline V gene lookup returns CDR1 MNHEY and CDR2 SMNVEV (reference sequence). The CDR3 DNA sequence: TGTGCCAGCAGTAACAGGGGATTAGGCAATCAGCCCCAGCATTTT. Its translation: CASSNRGLGNQPQHF.

V is TRBV7-9 and J is TRBJ1-2; 10 bases agree with TRBD1. Germline V gene sequence: CDR1 SEHNR, CDR2 FQNEAQ (reference sequence). Germline trimming cut 5 bases from V and 6 bases from J; bases unmatched to any gene: 9. The CDR3 length is 15 residues. DNA for the CDR3: TGTGCCAGCAGCCCCCCGACAGGGGGCTTGGATGGCTACACCTTC. This gives the protein CASSPPTGGLDGYTF.

The chain combines TRBV28 with TRBJ2-2, with D unresolved. The CDR3 loop spans 13 amino acids. Germline CDR1 is MDHEN and CDR2 is SYDVKM. Trimming took 4 bases from V and 0 from J, leaving 3 bases between them. CDR3 residues: CASSSPNTGELFF. CDR3 sequence (DNA): TGTGCCAGCAGTTCCCCGAACACCGGGGAGCTGTTTTTT.

In its sample, this clone was seen once. This CDR3 reads CASSMGPADSGNTIYF. DNA of the CDR3: TGTGCCAGCAGCATGGGACCTGCGGACTCTGGAAACACCATATATTTT. The rearrangement joins TRBV5-6 to TRBJ1-3, with D perhaps TRBD1 (5 bases). With 4 bases removed from V and 0 bases from J, the gap between germline ends came to 14 bases. CDR3 size: 16 residues. CDR1 is SGHDT and CDR2 is YYEEEE in the germline V gene.

This clone came up a few times. J is TRBJ1-1 and V is TRBV19; D gene ambiguous. CDR3 length: 14 residues. Looked up from germline, CDR1 is LNHDA and CDR2 is SQIVND (reference sequence). V was trimmed by 3 bases and J by 8 bases, leaving 16 bases between them. For the CDR3, the DNA is TGTGCCAGTAGTATCCGAGGGCCCCCAGCGGAAGCTTTCTTT. Its translation: CASSIRGPPAEAFF.

The chain recombines TRBV5-1 with TRBJ1-2; TRBD1 agrees at 9 bases. V trimming: 4 bases; J trimming: 7 bases; junction bases outside the gene matches: 11. The CDR3 is 15 residues long. Germline loops: CDR1 SGHRS, CDR2 YFSETQ. The CDR3 nucleotides read TGCGCCAGCAGCCCCGCCGGGACAGGGATCGGTGGCTACACCTTC. Translated, it gives CASSPAGTGIGGYTF.

The chain employs TRBV28 and TRBJ2-3; D remains unclear. The CDR3 sequence is 13 residues long. V was shortened by 6 bases and J by 2 bases, with 9 bases between the two germline ends. Germline-derived CDR1 and CDR2 are MDHEN and SYDVKM. The CDR3 region has the DNA TGTGCCAGCAGCGGCGAGGTCACAGATACGCAGTATTTT. This gives the protein CASSGEVTDTQYF.

The CDR3 loop reads CASSLIRAYEQYF. CDR3 nucleotide sequence: TGTGCCAGCAGTTTGATCAGGGCCTACGAGCAGTACTTC. The chain has TRBV28 and TRBJ2-7; weak D call: TRBD1 (5 bases). CDR3 size: 13 residues. In germline, CDR1 is MDHEN, CDR2 SYDVKM. V was clipped by 3 bases and J by 2 bases, with 8 bases between them. Variable domain in full (rest from reference TRBV28 and TRBJ2-7): DVKVTQSSRYLVKRTGEKVFLECVQDMDHENMFWYRQDPGLGLRLIYFSYDVKMKEKGDIPEGYSVSREKKERFSLILESASTNQTSMYLCASSLIRAYEQYFGPGTRLTVT.

This sequence joins TRBV4-2 and TRBJ1-2, with D possibly being TRBD1 (6 bases). The germline gives CDR1 LGHNA, CDR2 YNFKEQ. V gave up 5 bases and J gave up 7 bases, with 14 bases separating them. This CDR3 region has 13 residues. The CDR3 nucleotides read TGTGCCAGCAGCTCAGACGGGGGGCCTGGCTACACCTTC. Residues: CASSSDGGPGYTF.

The chain couples TRBV4-1 to TRBJ1-1; the D gene is possibly TRBD1 (5 bases). The germline V and J ends were trimmed by 4 bases and 5 bases, with 20 bases remaining between them. This CDR3 comprises 16 residues. Germline lookup yields CDR1 MGHRA and CDR2 YSYEKL. The CDR3 DNA sequence: TGCGCCAGCAGCCTAGTTAGGAGGGGATTAAGGACTGAAGCTTTCTTT. This encodes CASSLVRRGLRTEAFF.

The chain links TRBV12-5 to TRBJ2-3, with D perhaps matching TRBD1 or TRBD2 (5 bases each). Trimming stripped 6 bases from V and 2 bases from J, with 18 bases between. The V gene's germline CDR1 is LGHNT and CDR2 FRNRAP. This CDR3 contains 16 residues. DNA of the CDR3: TGTGCTAGTGGCCCCGGGGACCGGGGTCACACAGATACGCAGTATTTT. Protein product: CASGPGDRGHTDTQYF.

V and J are TRBV18 and TRBJ1-1; TRBD1 matches at 7 bases. J gave up 5 bases and V 6 bases, and 6 bases lay outside the gene matches. The CDR3 consists of 13 residues. In germline, CDR1 is KGHSH, CDR2 LQKENI. Here the CDR3 DNA reads TGTGCCAGCTCGCTCACAGGGGAGACTGAAGCTTTCTTT. Its protein is CASSLTGETEAFF.

The gene calls are TRBV5-1 and TRBJ2-7; 7 positions match TRBD2. Losses at the gene ends were 5 bases for V and 2 bases for J; bases not matched to a gene: 4. The CDR3 sequence is 13 residues long. Germline CDR1 SGHRS, CDR2 YFSETQ. In DNA form, the CDR3 reads TGCGCCAGCAGGGCTAGCGGAGCCTACGAGCAGTACTTC. Amino acid sequence: CASRASGAYEQYF.

The V gene is TRBV4-2, the J gene TRBJ2-5, with a weak D call TRBD1 (6 bases). V lost 5 bases, J lost 2 bases, and 15 bases lay in between. The CDR3 spans 15 residues. Germline CDR1 LGHNA, CDR2 YNFKEQ. The CDR3 here is CASSSTQGSQETQYF. In DNA form, the CDR3 reads TGTGCCAGCAGCTCAACACAGGGTTCACAAGAGACCCAGTACTTC.

The V gene is TRBV4-1, the J gene TRBJ1-5; no firm D call. CDR3 length: 12 amino acids. In germline, CDR1 is MGHRA, CDR2 YSYEKL. The ends were cut back, 1 base at V and 7 bases at J, with 5 bases in the middle. The CDR3 nucleotides read TGCGCCAGCAGCCAAGGAGGGCAGCCCCAGCATTTT. Its translation: CASSQGGQPQHF.

This clone was detected a few times. This chain connects TRBV5-6 to TRBJ2-2; D remains unclear. Trimming left V 1 base short and J 3 bases short, with 10 bases between. Germline V gene data show CDR1 as SGHDT and CDR2 as YYEEEE. This CDR3 region has 15 residues. CDR3 sequence reads: CASSLSTKYTGELFF. The CDR3 nucleotides are TGTGCCAGCAGCTTGAGCACAAAATACACCGGGGAGCTGTTTTTT.

V usage is TRBV5-6 and J usage is TRBJ2-3; D gene ambiguous. The V gene lost 5 bases and the J gene lost 5 bases, with 21 bases spanning the gap. Germline CDR1 SGHDT, CDR2 YYEEEE. The CDR3 is 16 amino acids. The CDR3 bases are TGTGCCAGCAGACCTGAGGCCAGACGCGCAAGAGATACGCAGTATTTT. Protein product: CASRPEARRARDTQYF. Full variable domain (remainder filled in from reference TRBV5-6 and TRBJ2-3): DAGVTQSPTHLIKTRGQQVTLRCSPKSGHDTVSWYQQALGQGPQFIFQYYEEEERQRGNFPDRFSGHQFPNYSSELNVNALLLGDSALYLCASRPEARRARDTQYFGPGTRLTVL.